Included here is one T cell receptor (beta chain) sequence, with context. The specificity of this receptor is unknown. No base-level quality is on record; no much larger clone is a single base apart. The cohort was made up of roughly 670 healthy bone marrow donors. All cohort members were sampled while nominally healthy, although unrecorded immune exposures were likely present. The donor tested CMV seronegative, placing the donor among the 350 to 400 seronegative members of the cohort. A peripheral blood sample was provided by each donor, and peripheral blood mononuclear cells were used for TCR beta sequencing. Genomic DNA extraction from the blood cell samples was performed with the Qiagen DNeasy Blood Extraction Kit. Spanning cysteine to phenylalanine, the CDR3 consists of 15 amino acids. The kept DNA is CDR3 alone, 45 bases in frame from the first base. This entry belongs to a study of cytomegalovirus exposure and HLA in healthy donors (dated by TCRdb to about 2017). Background on the whole study: An earlier analysis of 587 of the donors reported approximately 290 Gb of sequence data and about 100 million unique TCR beta sequences from 150 million to 200 million T cells. An early release that covered some 630 HLA-typed donors contained approximately 320 gigabases of sequencing data and 75 million to 100 million unique TCR sequences. Among the approximately 420 genotyped donors, around 81% belonged to the genetic ancestry cluster associated with self-reported Caucasian donors. The study aimed to test whether cataloging public T cell receptors could reveal signatures of past pathogen exposure. The study used immunosequencing to profile the T cell repertoires of 666 subjects and linked those repertoires to cytomegalovirus serostatus. Besides the first cohort of under 700 subjects, a separate validation cohort made up of about 120 different subjects was used. The study combined high-throughput TCR immunosequencing, statistical association of individual TCRs with disease status, and machine learning to predict cytomegalovirus infection status. In a later analysis, previously published TCR beta repertoires from 550 to 750 donors were re-analyzed and high-resolution HLA genotyping was added so that TCR occurrence patterns could be studied. Rather than drawing on any new phenotypic data, the later analysis identified candidate immune exposures from TCR beta sequences and the way those sequences occurred across donors. An earlier analysis of roughly 600 of the donors used high-throughput TCR beta sequencing to judge whether each TCR beta V gene segment behaved as functional or pseudogenic. Alongside the repertoire data, information on donor age, sex, ethnicity and CMV serostatus was compiled. A later genetic analysis used genome-wide SNP genotypes for about 60% of the roughly 700 donors, treating that subset as a discovery cohort. Every repertoire in the discovery cohort had been generated on one and the same sequencing platform. Both class I and class II loci were covered by HLA typing, at four-digit resolution. The number of donors typed differed by locus, with roughly 629-640 for A, B, C, DRB1 and DQB1, about 500 for DQA1, some 570 for DPA1, and some 450 for DPB1. Because of strong linkage in the cohort, five DR-DQ haplotypes were treated as single units for association and clustering. Across approximately 400 genotyped donors of the cohort, an average of approximately 220,000 unique TCR beta nucleotide sequences per donor were sequenced, and roughly 20% of those sequences were non-productive.

Study-wide conclusions, independent of this receptor: Sequencing depth was assumed to be roughly uniform across donors in the presence/absence analyses, though that assumption may not hold. HLA typing was unavailable for some donors at each locus, so association tests used only the typed subset. According to a later analysis, parvovirus B19, influenza, CMV and Epstein-Barr virus appeared linked to several top co-occurrence clusters. In a later genetic analysis, a missense DCLRE1C variant was associated with V-gene and J-gene trimming of TCR beta chains, and the association was replicated in an independent cohort. A later analysis found that TCR association rates varied across HLA loci, with DRB1 alleles showing the most associated TCRs and HLA-C alleles the fewest. Compared with the roughly 700-donor mean, donors in an Asian-associated ancestry cluster had fewer N-insertions in productive TCRs, according to a later genetic analysis. A cluster of highly shared sequence variants was judged likely to be a technical artifact of the sequencing pipeline. Cytomegalovirus status was reported to be diagnosed by the classifier with high specificity and sensitivity in both the original and validation cohorts. The authors suggested that the approach could potentially be generalized to other disease states and immunological phenotypes. The study gave a list of about 150 TCR beta chains associated with cytomegalovirus. A further reported finding was that TCR beta sequences accurately predicted the HLA-A and HLA-B alleles for most subjects in the first cohort. When HLA alleles, especially DR and DQ, strongly co-occurred, attributing TCR associations to individual alleles was difficult. The cohort was sequenced for TCR beta chains only, and without alpha or paired-chain data the features that could be detected were limited. In a later analysis, HLA-associated TCR beta chains were found to be more clonally expanded and to have lower generation probabilities than equally common non-associated chains. Correlated functional status among segregating V segments might reflect linkage disequilibrium, but an unknown experimental factor could not be ruled out. Most TCR sequences were observed very rarely across donors, whereas some public TCRs were present in many individuals. At a false discovery rate of 0.05, a later analysis linked 15,000 to 20,000 TCR beta sequences to specific HLA alleles. CMV serostatus was the only immune exposure information available for the cohort. The 87-base-pair reads could not distinguish some IMGT-functional V segments, including TRBV6-2 and TRBV6-3, so those segments were excluded. A few of the identified cytomegalovirus-associated TCR beta chains were confirmed in vitro to be specific for cytomegalovirus antigens. In an earlier analysis of more than 450 of the donors, most TCR beta V segments were observed in productive rearrangements about 87% or about 30% of the time, broadly matching IMGT annotations. The earlier analysis of a few hundred of the donors excluded some 15 rarely observed V segments, including chromosome 9 orphons, because counts were too low. Most CMV-associated TCR beta chains appeared to be HLA-restricted in a later analysis, and the HLA associations seemed to be driven largely by CMV exposure.

Libraries were constructed by the immunoSEQ multiplex PCR assay. A mixture of 60 forward primers for TCR Vbeta segments and 13 reverse primers for TCR Jbeta segments was used in the multiplex PCR. A multiplex PCR assay on genomic DNA amplified the CDR3 region of rearranged TCR beta genes. The amplified TCR beta libraries were sequenced on the Illumina HiSeq System as 87-base-pair reads. In the paper's pipeline: A later analysis tallied approximately 87 million unique TCR beta chains across the 600 to 700 repertoires, and some 10 million of those chains were shared by two or more donors. Raw reads were error-corrected and collapsed into unique sequences by a nearest-neighbor algorithm in which closely related sequences were merged to remove PCR and sequencing errors. To assign V, D and J gene segments, CDR3 sequences were aligned to IMGT reference sequences. Each retained sequence needed at least a six-nucleotide match to both a V gene segment and a J gene segment. Rearrangements were called productive when the CDR3 lacked stop codons and stayed in frame with V and J; all others were non-productive. Following IMGT convention, CDR3 was defined as the stretch from the second conserved V-encoded cysteine to the conserved J-encoded phenylalanine. Sequences without an unambiguous match to a single V gene segment were excluded from the earlier analysis of several hundred of the donors. In an earlier analysis of 587 of the donors, a V segment was called functional when productive rearrangements were above 56.7%, and segregating when the standard deviation between donors exceeded 5%. A statistical classification framework was developed to diagnose cytomegalovirus status using the catalog of TCR beta chain sequences. A later analysis assigned V and J genes by comparing TCR nucleotide sequences with IMGT/GENE-DB human TR gene sequences. A later analysis assigned CDR3 sequences and most-parsimonious VDJ recombination scenarios with the TCRdist pipeline. In a later analysis, every TCR beta chain was defined by the combination of its CDR3 amino acid sequence and its V-gene family, and reads without a unique V-gene family were dropped. To address suspected cross-contamination and a sequencing artifact, a later analysis removed approximately 600 highly shared, low-generation-probability nucleotide sequences. In a later analysis, a clonal expansion index was calculated for each public chain from normalized within-repertoire ranks of inferred template counts. In a later analysis, generation probabilities were computed with a VDJ recombination model fitted to out-of-frame rearrangements, and the resulting probabilities were checked against IGoR. A later analysis scored TCR-TCR, TCR-HLA and TCR-CMV co-occurrence with hypergeometric tests, applying a repertoire-size bias correction to TCR pairs. To estimate false discovery rates, a later analysis permuted the HLA or CMV assignments 20 times. In a later analysis, co-occurring TCRs were grouped using DBSCAN, and TCRdist sequence similarity was added for clustering within HLA-allele-positive subsets. Co-occurrence clustering excluded repertoires with fewer than 30,000 or more than 120,000 public chains, plus five with anomalous nucleotide sharing. In its TCRdb copy, this immuneACCESS table keeps in-frame sequences only and misses some clones. Where compared with another copy, unresolved V genes explain less than half of these, and the others have no known cause. V and J calls and clone size are those listed in that table; D and trimming were worked out from the DNA. The sample records about 150,000 clones, roughly four fifths of which are singletons. Of the sample, over 1.3% is held by the ten largest clones.

The origin of this receptor is a man between 18 and 29 years old in good health and CMV-seronegative. The sequenced material came from PBMCs. The rearranged chain carries TRBV12-2 and TRBJ2-1; the table's D call, TRBD2, was not checked against the DNA. TRBV12-2 is flagged as a pseudogene. Read as DNA, the sequence is TGTGCAAGTCGCTTCCTAGCGGGGGGGGGCAGGAAGCAGTTCTTC. Its protein is CASRFLAGGGRKQFF.